This T cell receptor beta chain was recovered during a study of OX40 agonist ivuxolimab in advanced cancers. Study-wide context: People who had prior anti-PD-1, anti-PD-L1 or anti-CTLA-4 therapy could take part, and under 50% had some. Findings of the study overall: On average, a greater number of expanded clones characterised CD8+ T cells relative to CD4+. Patients with a partial response at 0.1-3.0 mg/kg had among the lowest clonal expansion.

V lost 5 bases and J lost 1; bases outside the gene matches: 4. Germline CDR1 MDHEN, CDR2 SYDVKM. The CDR3 loop spans 14 amino acids. A note on this clone: Its matching antigen is unknown.

The table came from immunoSEQ multiplex PCR; TCRdb's copy has only in-frame clones and leaves some out. The table includes some 39,000 clones, 80% to 90% detected once. This clonotype was sampled from an adult with an advanced solid tumor such as melanoma, head and neck, liver or kidney cancer. The input for sequencing was CD4+ or CD8+ T cells sorted from blood, taken in a trial of the OX40 agonist ivuxolimab. J is TRBJ2-7 and V is TRBV28, with TRBD2 matching 8 bases. CDR3 in amino acids: CASSPGLGSYEQYF. The CDR3 DNA is TGTGCCAGCAGTCCGGGACTAGGGTCCTACGAGCAGTACTTC.